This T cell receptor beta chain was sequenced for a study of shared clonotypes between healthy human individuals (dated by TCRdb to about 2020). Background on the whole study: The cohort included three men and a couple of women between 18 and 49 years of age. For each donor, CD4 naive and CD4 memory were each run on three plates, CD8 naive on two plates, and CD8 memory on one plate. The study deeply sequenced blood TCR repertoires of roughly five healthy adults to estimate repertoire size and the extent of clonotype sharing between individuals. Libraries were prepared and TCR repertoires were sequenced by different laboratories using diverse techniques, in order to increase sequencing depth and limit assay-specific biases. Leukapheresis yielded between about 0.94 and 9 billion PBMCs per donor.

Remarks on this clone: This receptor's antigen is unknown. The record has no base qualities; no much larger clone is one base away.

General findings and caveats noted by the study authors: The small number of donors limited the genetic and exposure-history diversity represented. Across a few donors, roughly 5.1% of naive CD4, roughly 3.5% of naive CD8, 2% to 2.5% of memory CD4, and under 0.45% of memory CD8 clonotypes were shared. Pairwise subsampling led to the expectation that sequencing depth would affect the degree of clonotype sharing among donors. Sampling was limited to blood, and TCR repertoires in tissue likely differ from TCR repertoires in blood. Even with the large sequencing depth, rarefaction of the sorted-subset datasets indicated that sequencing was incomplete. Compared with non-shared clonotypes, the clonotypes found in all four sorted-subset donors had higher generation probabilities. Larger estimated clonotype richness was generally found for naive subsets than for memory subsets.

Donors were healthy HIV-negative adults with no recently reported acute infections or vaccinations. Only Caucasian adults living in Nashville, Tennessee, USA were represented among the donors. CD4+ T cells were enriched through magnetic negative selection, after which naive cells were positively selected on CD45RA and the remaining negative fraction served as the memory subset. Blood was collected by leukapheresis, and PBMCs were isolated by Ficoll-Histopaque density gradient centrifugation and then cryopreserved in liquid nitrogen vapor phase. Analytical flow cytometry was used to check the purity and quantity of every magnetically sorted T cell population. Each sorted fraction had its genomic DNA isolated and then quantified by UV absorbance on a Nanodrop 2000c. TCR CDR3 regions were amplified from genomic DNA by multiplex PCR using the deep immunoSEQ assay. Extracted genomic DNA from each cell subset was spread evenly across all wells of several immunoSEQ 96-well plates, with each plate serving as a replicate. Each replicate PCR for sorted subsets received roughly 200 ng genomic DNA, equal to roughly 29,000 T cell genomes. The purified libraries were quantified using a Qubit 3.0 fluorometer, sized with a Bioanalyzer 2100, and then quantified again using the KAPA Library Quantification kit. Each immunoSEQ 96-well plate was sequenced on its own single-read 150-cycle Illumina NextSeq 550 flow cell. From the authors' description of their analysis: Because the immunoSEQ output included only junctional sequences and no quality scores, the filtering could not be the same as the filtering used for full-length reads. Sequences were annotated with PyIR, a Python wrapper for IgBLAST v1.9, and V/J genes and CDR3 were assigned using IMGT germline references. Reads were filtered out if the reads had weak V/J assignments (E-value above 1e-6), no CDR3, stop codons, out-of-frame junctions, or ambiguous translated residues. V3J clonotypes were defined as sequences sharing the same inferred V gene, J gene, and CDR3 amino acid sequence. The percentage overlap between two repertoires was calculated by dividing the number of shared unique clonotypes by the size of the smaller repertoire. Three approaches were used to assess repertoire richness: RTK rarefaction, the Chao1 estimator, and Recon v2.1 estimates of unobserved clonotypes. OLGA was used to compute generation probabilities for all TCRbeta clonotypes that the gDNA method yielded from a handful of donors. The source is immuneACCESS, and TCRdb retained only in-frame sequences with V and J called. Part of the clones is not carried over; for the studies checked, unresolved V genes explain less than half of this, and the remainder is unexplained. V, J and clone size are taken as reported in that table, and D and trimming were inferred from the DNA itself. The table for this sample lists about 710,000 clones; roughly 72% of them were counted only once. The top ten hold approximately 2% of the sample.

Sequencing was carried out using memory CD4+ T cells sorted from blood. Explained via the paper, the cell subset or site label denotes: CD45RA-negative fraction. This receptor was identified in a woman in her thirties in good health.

The nucleotide sequence is TGTGCCAGTAGTATCTCCTTTGGACTAGCGGGAGCCGAGACCCAGTACTTC. Its amino acids are CASSISFGLAGAETQYF. The chain links TRBV19 with TRBJ2-5; a stretch of 13 junction bases matches TRBD2. Reading from cysteine to phenylalanine, the CDR3 counts 17 amino acids. CDR3 DNA only is kept here, 51 bases in frame from base 1. CDR1 and CDR2 (LNHDA, SQIVND) derive from the germline V gene (reference sequence). The V end gives up 3 bases and the J end 5 bases, leaving 9 bases in the junction not matched to a gene.